One sample yielded the 17 T cell receptor beta chains listed below, sequenced in a study of CD8+CD57+ T cells in acquired aplastic anemia. Template material for TCR beta VDJ and CDR3 profiling consisted of genomic DNA. Via MiXCR, TCRdb re-called the reads, giving one row per CDR3 protein. The table has some 200,000 distinct CDR3 sequences, just under 50% seen once. Before being chosen for sequencing, patients had shown CD8+CD57+ cell expansion by flow cytometry. What was sequenced was sorted CD4+, CD8+, or CD8+CD57+ T cells (not recorded which) from PBMCs. These receptors all come from a human donor with aplastic anemia.

The chain combines TRBV14 with TRBJ1-2, with TRBD1 as a possible D gene (6 bases). The ends were cut back, 5 bases at V and 5 bases at J, with 12 bases in the middle. The CDR3 totals 13 residues. The germline gives CDR1 SGHDN, CDR2 FVKESK. The chain's CDR3 is CASSGQTGYGYTF. CDR3 bases: TGTGCCAGCAGCGGACAGACGGGATATGGCTACACCTTC. The whole variable domain, remainder taken from reference TRBV14 and TRBJ1-2, is EAGVTQFPSHSVIEKGQTVTLRCDPISGHDNLYWYRRVMGKEIKFLLHFVKESKQDESGMPNNRFLAERTGGTYSTLKVQPAELEDSGVYFCASSGQTGYGYTFGSGTRLTVV.

At least ten counts were recorded for this clonotype. The rearrangement joins TRBV20-1 to TRBJ2-1; 7 bases align to TRBD2. In germline, CDR1 is DFQATT, CDR2 SNEGSKA (reference sequence). V lost 2 bases to trimming and J lost 9 bases; unmatched junction nucleotides: 16. This CDR3 has 16 residues. The CDR3 bases are TGCAGTGCTAGACTCCTCGGACTAGTCTCCTACGGTGAGCAGTTCTTC. Its translation is CSARLLGLVSYGEQFF.

The CDR3 coding sequence is TGCGCCAGCAGCTTGGCAGGGAGCACCATGAACACTGAAGCTTTCTTT. Amino acid sequence: CASSLAGSTMNTEAFF. This chain links TRBV5-1 with TRBJ1-1; the D gene is possibly TRBD1 (5 bases). The CDR3 has 16 amino acids. The germline CDR1 and CDR2 sequences are SGHRS and YFSETQ. V gave up 0 bases and J gave up 0 bases, with 12 bases separating them.

The chain employs TRBV29-1 and TRBJ1-4; 7 positions match TRBD1. With V trimmed by 4 bases and J by 8 bases, 1 base remained unmatched. The CDR3 length is 11 residues. Per the germline V gene, CDR1 is SQVTM and CDR2 is ANQGSEA. CDR3 residues: CSVGGQEKLFF. The CDR3 region has the DNA TGCAGCGTTGGGGGACAGGAAAAACTGTTTTTT.

This clonotype was seen ten or more times. Compared with germline, one end of the junction differs, possibly owing to a read error. The chain joins TRBV14 to TRBJ2-7, with TRBD1 matching 7 bases. Germline V gene data show CDR1 as SGHDN and CDR2 as FVKESK. CDR3 length equals 15 residues. Here the CDR3 reads CASIQSTGLPYEQYF. The CDR3 DNA is TGTGCCAGCATCCAATCGACAGGGCTCCCCTACGAGCAGTACTTC.

This clonotype was seen a single time. The germline gene is not matched at one end of the junction; a read error may be the cause. This rearrangement joins TRBV25-1 to TRBJ2-7; TRBD2 might be the D (6 bases). Germline CDR1 and CDR2: MGHDK and SYGVNS. This CDR3 has 15 residues. As DNA, the CDR3 is TGCGCCAGCAGCCAAGGGGTACTAGCTGGCTACGAGCAGTACTTC. Protein: CASSQGVLAGYEQYF.

The rearrangement joins TRBV20-1 to TRBJ1-2; maybe TRBD1 (5 bases). There are 11 residues in the CDR3. The ends were cut back, 5 bases at V and 8 bases at J, with 12 bases in the middle. Germline V gene data show CDR1 as DFQATT and CDR2 as SNEGSKA (reference sequence). The CDR3 DNA is TGCAGTGCTTACAGGAGCCAGGGCTACACCTTC. Protein sequence: CSAYRSQGYTF.

The rearrangement joins TRBV20-1 to TRBJ2-3, with D possibly being TRBD2 (6 bases). CDR3 length equals 15 residues. The ends were cut back, 3 bases at V and 7 bases at J, with 20 bases in the middle. Germline V CDR1 and CDR2: DFQATT, SNEGSKA (reference sequence). The CDR3 nucleotides are TGCAGTGCTAGGGCCCTGGAGGGCACACACTATACGCAGTATTTT. It specifies CSARALEGTHYTQYF.

This sequence joins TRBV19 and TRBJ1-5; tentative D call: TRBD1 (6 bases). V was pared by 6 bases and J by 0 bases, with 12 bases between. The CDR3 sequence is 15 residues long. Germline-derived CDR1 and CDR2 are LNHDA and SQIVND (reference sequence). In DNA form, the CDR3 reads TGTGCCAGTAGGACTCACAGGGATAGCAATCAGCCCCAGCATTTT. Its protein is CASRTHRDSNQPQHF.

This rearrangement joins TRBV4-2 to TRBJ2-5; TRBD2 matches at 7 bases. CDR3 length: 20 amino acids. CDR1 LGHNA and CDR2 YNFKEQ come from the germline V gene. J lost 2 bases, V lost 2 bases, and 20 bases had no gene match. CDR3 sequence: CASSQYSVSGGNHFQETQYF. CDR3 coding DNA: TGTGCCAGCAGCCAATATTCGGTTTCCGGGGGGAACCATTTTCAAGAGACCCAGTACTTC.

This clonotype appeared a few times. This chain uses TRBV10-3 with TRBJ2-3; D is unresolved. V lost 5 bases and J 4 bases, leaving 10 bases between the germline ends. The germline V gene has CDR1 ENHRY and CDR2 SYGVKD. CDR3 length equals 13 residues. The CDR3 nucleotides are TGTGCCATCAGTCCCACCCCGGCAGATACGCAGTATTTT. Translation: CAISPTPADTQYF.

Only a few counts were recorded for this clonotype. The chain combines TRBV5-4 with TRBJ2-3; 11 bases align to TRBD2. Germline lookup yields CDR1 SGHNT and CDR2 YYREEE (reference sequence). The CDR3 has 16 amino acids. The J segment lost 4 bases and the V segment lost 3 bases, leaving 7 bases of the junction unmatched. The CDR3 coding sequence is TGTGCCAGCAGCTCCGCGGGACTAGCGGCTCCAGATACGCAGTATTTT. This gives the protein CASSSAGLAAPDTQYF.

As for this clonotype: A much larger clone differs from this one at a single base, so this may be a read error. This sequence joins TRBV20-1 and TRBJ2-3; tentative D call: TRBD1 (6 bases). Germline V CDR1 and CDR2: DFQATT, SNEGSKA (reference sequence). This CDR3 has 13 residues. CDR3 residues: CNATRTVADTQYF. Written as DNA, the CDR3 is TGCAATGCTACTAGGACAGTGGCAGATACGCAGTATTTT.

The chain recombines TRBV11-2 with TRBJ1-4; possible D gene TRBD1, 6 bases. Trimming cost V 2 bases and J 8 bases, with 12 bases left between them. The CDR3 consists of 14 residues. Germline loops: CDR1 SGHAT, CDR2 FQNNGV. The chain's CDR3 is CASSLLGTSEKLFF. In DNA, the CDR3 is TGTGCCAGCAGCTTACTAGGGACAAGCGAAAAACTGTTTTTT.

CDR3 sequence reads: CASSEGWQGGQETQYF. CDR3 coding DNA: TGTGCCAGCAGTGAGGGGTGGCAGGGTGGGCAGGAGACCCAGTACTTC. The chain uses TRBV2 and TRBJ2-5; possible D gene TRBD1, 5 bases. This CDR3 contains 16 residues. Germline CDR1 is SNHLY and CDR2 is FYNNEI. Trimming shortened V by 3 bases and J by 5 bases, and 19 bases separated the two germline ends. The full variable domain, in which reference TRBV2 and TRBJ2-5 provide the parts outside the CDR3, is EPEVTQTPSHQVTQMGQEVILRCVPISNHLYFYWYRQILGQKVEFLVSFYNNEISEKSEIFDDQFSVERPDGSNFTLKIRSTKLEDSAMYFCASSEGWQGGQETQYFGPGTRLLVL.

The chain links TRBV5-1 to TRBJ2-7; a weak D match, TRBD1 (6 bases). V dropped 3 bases and J dropped 3 bases, with 13 bases sitting between them. The germline gives CDR1 SGHRS, CDR2 YFSETQ. CDR3 length equals 14 residues. CDR3 nucleotides: TGCGCCAGCAGCTGGATGGACAGAGGCTACGAGCAGTACTTC. This encodes CASSWMDRGYEQYF.

A few counts support this clonotype. The chain carries TRBV10-1 and TRBJ2-7; 7 positions agree with TRBD1. J lost 4 bases, V lost 7 bases, and 7 bases had no gene match. CDR1 and CDR2 (germline): WNHNN, SYGVQD (reference sequence). The CDR3 sequence is 13 residues long. The CDR3 DNA follows: TGCGCCAGCATTGGGGACAGATCGTACGAGCAGTACTTC. It specifies CASIGDRSYEQYF.